The 32 T cell receptor beta chains in this list originate from one sample, sequenced in a study of T-cell memory formation after mild COVID-19. A single record per CDR3 protein comes from TCRdb applying MiXCR to the 5' RACE reads. The profile covers about 250,000 distinct CDR3 sequences, with approximately 18% appearing a single time and 23% taken by the ten largest. Sample: PBMCs or a T cell subset sorted from them (not recorded which). All receptors come from a man between 18 and 29 years old who had mild COVID-19 (a few samples of this study predate the infection). Cell type and time point are not known.

This chain uses TRBV7-2 with TRBJ1-2; 7 nucleotides line up with TRBD1. The germline V gene encodes CDR1 SGHTA and CDR2 FQGNSA. This CDR3 has 16 amino acids. V lost 1 base to trimming and J lost 4 bases; unmatched junction nucleotides: 9. CDR3 sequence (DNA): TGTGCCAGCAGCTTAGATCCAGGGGGTACCTTCTATGGCTACACCTTC. Its protein is CASSLDPGGTFYGYTF.

There are a few counts of this clonotype. The chain has TRBV4-3 and TRBJ2-1; a weak D match, TRBD1 (5 bases). The ends were cut back, 9 bases at V and 7 bases at J, with 16 bases in the middle. Germline CDR1 LGHNA, CDR2 YSLEER. This CDR3 is built from 13 residues. The CDR3 is CASATQRQNEQFF. The CDR3 DNA sequence: TGCGCCAGTGCAACACAGCGACAGAATGAGCAGTTCTTC.

V usage is TRBV9 and J usage is TRBJ1-2, with D unresolved. Trimming shortened V by 5 bases and J by 3 bases, and 11 bases separated the two germline ends. The germline V gene has CDR1 SGDLS and CDR2 YYNGEE. The CDR3 contains 13 residues. The CDR3 DNA reads TGTGCCAGCAGACGCCCTGGGGACTATGGCTACACCTTC. This encodes CASRRPGDYGYTF.

V usage is TRBV15 and J usage is TRBJ1-1, with 8 bases aligning to TRBD1. Germline trimming cut 8 bases from V and 6 bases from J; bases unmatched to any gene: 5. The CDR3 is 12 residues long. CDR1 LNHNV and CDR2 YYDKDF come from the germline V gene (reference sequence). The DNA for the CDR3 is TGTGCCACCGGACAGGGTACGGCTGAAGCTTTCTTT. It specifies CATGQGTAEAFF.

The CDR3 protein is CASRGSSYNEKLFF. The CDR3 DNA sequence: TGTGCCAGCAGGGGAAGCTCTTATAATGAAAAACTGTTTTTT. J is TRBJ1-4 and V is TRBV27; D is unresolved. With 6 bases removed from V and 4 bases from J, the gap between germline ends came to 12 bases. The germline V gene has CDR1 MNHEY and CDR2 SMNVEV (reference sequence). The CDR3 is 14 residues long.

The rearrangement uses TRBV7-9 and TRBJ1-1; weak D call: TRBD1 (6 bases). The CDR3 length is 16 residues. V shed 5 bases and J shed 3 bases, with 19 bases lying between them. The germline V gene encodes CDR1 SEHNR and CDR2 FQNEAQ (reference sequence). The CDR3 nucleotides read TGTGCCAGCAGCCCTGGACAGCAAAGTCGCTACACTGAAGCTTTCTTT. Its translation: CASSPGQQSRYTEAFF.

V and J are TRBV29-1 and TRBJ2-5, with 10 nucleotides matching TRBD2. J was trimmed by 1 base and V by 5 bases; bases with no gene match: 4. This CDR3 region has 14 residues. CDR1 SQVTM and CDR2 ANQGSEA come from the germline V gene. The CDR3 protein is CSVQAGGPQETQYF. In nucleotides, the CDR3 is TGCAGCGTTCAAGCGGGGGGGCCCCAAGAGACCCAGTACTTC.

The rearrangement uses TRBV5-4 and TRBJ2-1, with 11 bases matching TRBD2. Germline V gene lookup returns CDR1 SGHNT and CDR2 YYREEE (reference sequence). The V segment lost 3 bases and the J segment 9 bases; nucleotides outside the gene matches: 5. The length of the CDR3 is 14 residues. The CDR3: CASSYSGGVAEQFF. CDR3 DNA sequence: TGTGCCAGCAGCTATAGCGGGGGGGTTGCTGAGCAGTTCTTC.

V is TRBV2 and J is TRBJ1-2, with a weak D call TRBD1 (5 bases). V lost 6 bases and J lost 7, with 9 bases in between. The CDR3 has 11 residues. The germline gives CDR1 SNHLY, CDR2 FYNNEI. The CDR3 reads CASRAGPGYTF. The CDR3 bases are TGTGCCAGCAGGGCAGGGCCTGGCTACACCTTC.

Note on this clonotype: With a much larger clone just one base away, this may be a read error. The V call is TRBV4-3, the J call TRBJ1-5; D not resolved. This CDR3 contains 14 residues. CDR1 and CDR2 (germline): LGHNA, YSLEER. The CDR3 is CASSQDSLNQLQHF. DNA for the CDR3: TGCGCCAGCAGCCAAGATAGTCTCAATCAGCTCCAGCATTTT.

V is TRBV18 and J is TRBJ1-1, with unresolved D. The CDR3 covers 14 residues. CDR1 is KGHSH, CDR2 LQKENI, per germline. The ends were cut back, 4 bases at V and 0 bases at J, with 9 bases in the middle. The CDR3 DNA is TGTGCCAGCTCACTCGACACCCTGAACACTGAAGCTTTCTTT. It specifies CASSLDTLNTEAFF.

This clonotype was detected only a few times. The chain links TRBV7-8 to TRBJ2-1; possibly TRBD2 for D (6 bases). Trimming shortened V by 3 bases and J by 6 bases, and 15 bases separated the two germline ends. CDR3 size: 15 residues. Germline values: CDR1 SGHVS, CDR2 FQNEAQ. The CDR3 nucleotides are TGTGCCAGCAGCTTCCCCCCAAGCGGGCTCAATGAGCAGTTCTTC. Translation: CASSFPPSGLNEQFF.

In DNA form, the CDR3 reads TGCAGCGTTGGGCCGGACAGGAGGGGTGGGACCCAGTACTTC. Protein: CSVGPDRRGGTQYF. The rearrangement joins TRBV29-1 to TRBJ2-5; a weak D match, TRBD1 (7 bases). Germline V lookup: CDR1 SQVTM, CDR2 ANQGSEA. The CDR3 is made up of 14 amino acids. Trimming pared 4 bases from V and 7 bases from J, leaving 19 bases between.

This clonotype occurred many times. The chain joins TRBV7-2 to TRBJ2-3; D remains ambiguous. From germline, CDR1 is SGHTA and CDR2 FQGNSA. CDR3 length equals 13 residues. The V end lost 1 base, the J end lost 6 bases, and 8 bases lay between the germline ends. The chain's CDR3 is CASSLESWDTQYF. The DNA of the CDR3 is TGTGCCAGCAGCTTAGAGTCTTGGGATACGCAGTATTTT.

The V and J genes are TRBV7-2 and TRBJ1-6; D remains ambiguous. This CDR3 region has 17 residues. V lost 0 bases and J lost 6, with 15 bases in between. CDR1 is SGHTA, CDR2 FQGNSA, per germline. In DNA, the CDR3 is TGTGCCAGCAGCTTAGCCCGCGGCAACTATCTTAATTCACCCCTCCACTTT. Translation gives CASSLARGNYLNSPLHF.

This clonotype was found a few times. The V call is TRBV7-2, the J call TRBJ2-5, with 9 bases that match TRBD2. The junction had 2 bases not matched to a gene; V was cut back by 3 bases and J by 0 bases. Germline V CDR1 and CDR2: SGHTA, FQGNSA. CDR3 length: 15 residues. CDR3 nucleotides: TGTGCCAGCAGCTTCCTAGCGGGGAACCAAGAGACCCAGTACTTC. It specifies CASSFLAGNQETQYF.

This clonotype was picked up a small number of times. The chain has TRBV9 and TRBJ1-2; 8 bases fit TRBD1. This CDR3 is built from 16 residues. Germline CDR1 SGDLS, CDR2 YYNGEE. V dropped 3 bases and J dropped 2; count of bases not matched to a gene: 9. CDR3 coding DNA: TGTGCCAGCAGCGCCGCCTCGGACAGGGCCAACTATGGCTACACCTTC. It translates to CASSAASDRANYGYTF.

The gene calls are TRBV7-2 and TRBJ2-3, with D perhaps given as TRBD1 or TRBD2 (5 bases each). Germline CDR1 SGHTA, CDR2 FQGNSA. V was shortened by 2 bases and J by 2 bases, with 8 bases between the two germline ends. The CDR3 is 14 residues long. The CDR3 DNA sequence: TGTGCCAGCAGCTTAACGGGGCTCACAGATACGCAGTATTTT. Translation: CASSLTGLTDTQYF. The full variable domain, rest sourced from reference TRBV7-2 and TRBJ2-3, is GAGVSQSPSNKVTEKGKDVELRCDPISGHTALYWYRQSLGQGLEFLIYFQGNSAPDKSGLPSDRFSAERTGGSVSTLTIQRTQQEDSAVYLCASSLTGLTDTQYFGPGTRLTVL.

This clonotype showed up just a few times. The chain couples TRBV5-5 to TRBJ2-2, with D perhaps TRBD1 (6 bases). The V end was cut by 3 bases, the J end by 8 bases, with 8 bases between. The CDR3 extends over 12 amino acids. Germline V gene lookup returns CDR1 SGHKS and CDR2 YYEKEE (reference sequence). The CDR3 protein is CASSWGPGELFF. CDR3 in DNA: TGTGCCAGCAGCTGGGGGCCGGGGGAGCTGTTTTTT.

This clonotype was seen only a few times. The CDR3 reads CSAWTGDYEQYF. CDR3 coding DNA: TGCAGCGCCTGGACAGGGGACTACGAGCAGTACTTC. The genes are TRBV29-1 and TRBJ2-7; 9 bases agree with TRBD1. The germline V gene encodes CDR1 SQVTM and CDR2 ANQGSEA. V trimming: 7 bases; J trimming: 3 bases; junction bases outside the gene matches: 4. The CDR3 consists of 12 residues.

This clonotype was observed many times. V gene TRBV4-1 combines with J gene TRBJ1-1; D is uncertain. The V end lost 4 bases, the J end lost 0 bases, and 6 bases lay between the germline ends. The length of the CDR3 is 13 residues. Germline CDR1 and CDR2: MGHRA and YSYEKL. For the CDR3, the DNA is TGCGCCAGCAGCCTACGGATGAACACTGAAGCTTTCTTT. This encodes CASSLRMNTEAFF.

This clonotype occurred a few times. This sequence joins TRBV2 and TRBJ2-3, with no clear D. CDR3 length equals 13 residues. Germline CDR1 and CDR2: SNHLY and FYNNEI. V lost 7 bases to trimming and J lost 8 bases, with 16 bases between them. The CDR3 nucleotides read TGTGCCAGCATCCAAGACCCCCCGGGTACGCAGTATTTT. Translating gives CASIQDPPGTQYF.

This chain joins TRBV30 and TRBJ1-3; D is unclear. CDR3 size: 12 residues. Germline V gives CDR1 GTSNPN, CDR2 SVGIG (reference sequence). V was pared by 5 bases and J by 5 bases, with 10 bases between. The chain's CDR3 is CAWSARRNTIYF. CDR3 bases: TGTGCCTGGTCGGCGAGAAGAAACACCATATATTTT.

This clonotype occurred once. The chain joins TRBV4-2 to TRBJ2-1; the match to TRBD1 covers 7 bases. The CDR3 consists of 15 residues. Germline CDR1 is LGHNA and CDR2 is YNFKEQ. The V gene end was trimmed by 4 bases and the J gene end by 6 bases; junction bases not matched to a gene: 9. The CDR3 protein is CASSLSDRLLNEQFF. The CDR3 coding sequence is TGTGCCAGCAGCCTCTCGGACAGGCTCCTCAATGAGCAGTTCTTC.

The chain has TRBV6-5 and TRBJ1-2, with a possible D match to TRBD1 (5 bases). The length of the CDR3 is 13 residues. CDR1 MNHEY and CDR2 SVGAGI come from the germline V gene. With 2 bases removed from V and 7 bases from J, the gap between germline ends came to 11 bases. The CDR3 region is CASSYRGQLGYTF. Here the CDR3 DNA reads TGTGCCAGCAGTTACCGGGGCCAGCTTGGCTACACCTTC.

This clonotype has just a few counts. The chain uses TRBV5-1 and TRBJ2-5; D gene unclear. CDR1 and CDR2 (germline): SGHRS, YFSETQ. With 0 bases removed from V and 6 bases from J, the gap between germline ends came to 3 bases. The CDR3 loop spans 11 amino acids. The CDR3 spells CASSLEKTQYF. Written as DNA, the CDR3 is TGCGCCAGCAGCTTGGAGAAGACCCAGTACTTC.

There are a few counts of this clonotype. This chain joins TRBV10-3 and TRBJ2-3; 11 bases are shared with TRBD2. This CDR3 region has 19 residues. The germline gives CDR1 ENHRY, CDR2 SYGVKD. The junction had 16 bases not matched to a gene; V was cut back by 6 bases and J by 2 bases. This chain's CDR3 is CAIRERLAGSRRDTDTQYF. The CDR3 DNA is TGTGCCATCAGGGAAAGACTAGCGGGGTCCAGACGAGACACAGATACGCAGTATTTT.

The CDR3 loop is CASSSTIRVIASPLHF. CDR3 nucleotide sequence: TGTGCCAGCAGTTCGACCATCAGGGTAATTGCTTCACCCCTCCACTTT. The chain carries TRBV6-2 or TRBV6-3 and TRBJ1-6; D possibly corresponds to TRBD1 (5 bases). Germline CDR1 is MNHEY and CDR2 is SVGEGT. The ends were cut back, 4 bases at V and 9 bases at J, with 19 bases in the middle. This CDR3 has 16 residues.

This clonotype has just a few counts. The CDR3 protein is CASSRETGGTQYF. The CDR3 DNA reads TGTGCCAGCAGTAGAGAAACAGGGGGTACGCAGTATTTT. The chain combines TRBV12-3 or TRBV12-4 with TRBJ2-3; 8 nucleotides agree with TRBD1. This CDR3 region has 13 residues. The V gene end was trimmed by 5 bases and the J gene end by 8 bases; junction bases not matched to a gene: 6.

This clonotype has just a few counts. The genes are TRBV6-2 or TRBV6-3 and TRBJ2-3; the match to TRBD2 covers 8 bases. The V and J ends lost 7 bases and 1 base, in that order; junction bases with no gene match: 4. The CDR3 runs to 14 residues. Germline V gene lookup returns CDR1 MNHEY and CDR2 SVGEGT. The CDR3 DNA follows: TGTGCCAGCACGGGGGGGCGCCGCACAGATACGCAGTATTTT. It yields the protein CASTGGRRTDTQYF.

Only a few counts were recorded for this clonotype. The J gene is TRBJ2-6, the V gene TRBV10-3, with 9 nucleotides matching TRBD1. Germline V gene data show CDR1 as ENHRY and CDR2 as SYGVKD. The CDR3 is 17 amino acids. Germline trimming cut 1 base from V and 2 bases from J; bases unmatched to any gene: 3. The CDR3 region has the DNA TGTGCCATCAGTGAGTTCGGGACAGGGCCTGGGGCCAACGTCCTGACTTTC. It specifies CAISEFGTGPGANVLTF.

The chain carries TRBV5-1 and TRBJ1-1; no clear D. The CDR3 contains 14 residues. Germline V gene sequence: CDR1 SGHRS, CDR2 YFSETQ. V was pared by 7 bases and J by 0 bases, with 13 bases between. CDR3 coding DNA: TGCGCCAGCTACGAATCGACGGTGAACACTGAAGCTTTCTTT. Translating it yields CASYESTVNTEAFF. Variable domain in full (rest from reference TRBV5-1 and TRBJ1-1): KAGVTQTPRYLIKTRGQQVTLSCSPISGHRSVSWYQQTPGQGLQFLFEYFSETQRNKGNFPGRFSGRQFSNSRSEMNVSTLELGDSALYLCASYESTVNTEAFFGQGTRLTVV.